The present T cell receptor beta chain was sequenced within a study of blood T cell repertoires in COVID-19. The CDR3 has 15 amino acids. Trimming took 6 bases from V and 7 from J; bases not matched to a gene: 3. From germline, CDR1 is KGHDR and CDR2 SFDVKD. Profiled with immunoSEQ multiplex PCR; TCRdb holds only in-frame clones, not every one. This sample yields approximately 330,000 clones, of which 87% are seen a single time; roughly a tenth belongs to the top ten. The sample taken for sequencing was peripheral blood. The J gene is TRBJ2-2, the V gene TRBV24-1; 14 bases line up with TRBD2. The clonotype was recovered from a man aged 25 to 40 with COVID-19, enrolled during active disease. The CDR3 nucleotides are TGTGCCACCAGTCGACTAGCGGGAGGGAACGGGGAGCTGTTTTTT. It translates to CATSRLAGGNGELFF.